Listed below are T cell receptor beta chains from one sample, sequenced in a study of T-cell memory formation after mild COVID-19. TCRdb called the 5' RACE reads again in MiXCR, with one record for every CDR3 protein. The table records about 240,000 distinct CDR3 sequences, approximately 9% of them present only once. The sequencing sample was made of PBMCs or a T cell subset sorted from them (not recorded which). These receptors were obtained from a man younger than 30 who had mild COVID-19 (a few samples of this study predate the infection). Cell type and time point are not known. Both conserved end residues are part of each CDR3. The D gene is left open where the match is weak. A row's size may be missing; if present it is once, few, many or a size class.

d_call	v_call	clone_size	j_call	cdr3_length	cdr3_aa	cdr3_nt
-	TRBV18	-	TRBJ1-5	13	CASSPGGDQPQHF	TGTGCCAGCTCACCAGGGGGAGATCAGCCCCAGCATTTT
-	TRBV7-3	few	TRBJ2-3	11	CASSFFRAQYF	TGTGCCAGCAGCTTTTTTAGAGCGCAGTATTTT
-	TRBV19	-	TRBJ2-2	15	CASTIDWTNTGELFF	TGTGCCAGTACCATAGATTGGACGAACACCGGGGAGCTGTTTTTT
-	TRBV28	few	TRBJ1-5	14	CASSLGGRDQPQHF	TGTGCCAGCAGTTTAGGAGGGAGGGATCAGCCCCAGCATTTT
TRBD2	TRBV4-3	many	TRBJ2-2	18	CASSQEALAGLNTGELFF	TGCGCCAGCAGCCAAGAGGCTCTAGCGGGGCTCAACACCGGGGAGCTGTTTTTT
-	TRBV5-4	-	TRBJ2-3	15	CASSLGPSKTDTQYF	TGTGCCAGCAGCTTGGGGCCTTCCAAGACAGATACGCAGTATTTT
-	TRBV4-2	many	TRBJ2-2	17	CASSHSPWVSPTGELFF	TGTGCCAGCAGCCATTCGCCGTGGGTCTCCCCCACCGGGGAGCTGTTTTTT
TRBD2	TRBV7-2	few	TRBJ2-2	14	CASSPRTSGGELFF	TGTGCCAGCAGCCCCAGGACTAGCGGGGGGGAGCTGTTTTTT
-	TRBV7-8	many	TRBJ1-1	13	CASSVDLSTEAFF	TGTGCCAGCAGCGTAGACCTGAGCACTGAAGCTTTCTTT
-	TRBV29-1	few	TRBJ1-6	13	CSVEESRDSPLHF	TGCAGCGTTGAAGAAAGCCGGGATTCACCCCTCCACTTT
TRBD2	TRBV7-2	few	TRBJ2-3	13	CASGSGGPDTQYF	TGTGCCAGCGGTAGCGGGGGGCCAGATACGCAGTATTTT
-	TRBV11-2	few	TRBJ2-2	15	CASSPSMGNTGELFF	TGTGCCAGCAGCCCCTCAATGGGAAACACCGGGGAGCTGTTTTTT
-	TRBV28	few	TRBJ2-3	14	CASSPASRPDTQYF	TGTGCCAGCAGCCCCGCGTCCCGGCCAGATACGCAGTATTTT
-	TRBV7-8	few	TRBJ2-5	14	CASSLVLGSETQYF	TGTGCCAGCAGCTTAGTTCTGGGGTCGGAGACCCAGTACTTC
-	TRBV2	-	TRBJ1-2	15	CASSERAGEGYGYTF	TGTGCCAGCAGTGAAAGGGCAGGGGAAGGCTATGGCTACACCTTC
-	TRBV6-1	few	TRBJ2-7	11	CATLLSYEQYF	TGTGCCACCCTCCTCTCCTACGAGCAGTACTTC